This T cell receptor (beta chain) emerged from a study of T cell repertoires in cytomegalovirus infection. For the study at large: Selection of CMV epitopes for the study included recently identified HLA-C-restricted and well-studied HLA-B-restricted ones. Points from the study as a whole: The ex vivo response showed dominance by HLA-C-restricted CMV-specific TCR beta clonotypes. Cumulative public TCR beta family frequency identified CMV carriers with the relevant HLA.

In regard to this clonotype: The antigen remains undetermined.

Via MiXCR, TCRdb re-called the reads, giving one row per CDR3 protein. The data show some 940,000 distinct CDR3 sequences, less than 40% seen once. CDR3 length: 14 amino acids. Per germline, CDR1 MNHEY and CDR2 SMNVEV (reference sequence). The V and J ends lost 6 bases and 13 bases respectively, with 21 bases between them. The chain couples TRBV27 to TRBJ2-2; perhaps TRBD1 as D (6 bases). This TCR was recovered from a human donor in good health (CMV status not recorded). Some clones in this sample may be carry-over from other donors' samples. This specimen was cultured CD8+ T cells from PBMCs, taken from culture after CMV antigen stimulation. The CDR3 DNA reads TGTGCCAGCAGCCCCGGGACATCATTCACACCGCTGTTTTTT. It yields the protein CASSPGTSFTPLFF.